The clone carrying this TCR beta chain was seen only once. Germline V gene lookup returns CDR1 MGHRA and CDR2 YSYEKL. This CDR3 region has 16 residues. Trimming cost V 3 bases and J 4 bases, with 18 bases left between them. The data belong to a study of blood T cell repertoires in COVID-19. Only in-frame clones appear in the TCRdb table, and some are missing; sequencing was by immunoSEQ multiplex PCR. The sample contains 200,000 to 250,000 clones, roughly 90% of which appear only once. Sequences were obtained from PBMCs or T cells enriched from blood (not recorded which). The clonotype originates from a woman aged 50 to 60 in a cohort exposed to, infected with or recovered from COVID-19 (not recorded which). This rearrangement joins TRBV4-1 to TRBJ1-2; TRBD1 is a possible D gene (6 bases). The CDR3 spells CASSHEPGQRTYGYTF. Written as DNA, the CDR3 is TGCGCCAGCAGCCACGAACCGGGACAACGGACCTATGGCTACACCTTC.